The 20 T cell receptor beta chains below come from one sample, sequenced in a study of blood T cell repertoires in COVID-19. Assay: immunoSEQ multiplex PCR; the TCRdb copy retains only in-frame clones and omits some. Of approximately 200,000 clones listed, about 90% are singletons. Source material: peripheral blood. The receptor set was obtained from a man aged 25-40 years with COVID-19, enrolled during active disease.

CDR3 region: CASSPGDSQPQHF. The DNA for the CDR3 is TGTGCCAGCAGTCCGGGGGACTCGCAGCCCCAGCATTTT. The V and J genes are TRBV7-6 and TRBJ1-5; possible D gene TRBD1, 5 bases. There are 13 residues in the CDR3. V lost 6 bases, J lost 7 bases, and 13 bases lay in between. Germline V gene lookup returns CDR1 SGHVS and CDR2 FNYEAQ.

CDR3 DNA sequence: TGTGCCAGCAGTGAGTTCGGACAGGGACAAAACATTCAGTACTTC. Protein product: CASSEFGQGQNIQYF. The chain couples TRBV2 to TRBJ2-4; TRBD1 agrees at 8 bases. After removal of 3 bases from V and 5 bases from J, the junction contained 6 bases not matched to a gene. The V gene's germline CDR1 is SNHLY and CDR2 FYNNEI. The CDR3 sequence is 15 residues long.

This CDR3 is CASSPLFIGQGTNYGYTF. The CDR3 DNA reads as TGCGCCAGCAGCCCCCTTTTTATTGGACAGGGGACTAACTATGGCTACACCTTC. V usage is TRBV4-1 and J usage is TRBJ1-2; 9 bases line up with TRBD1. Looked up from germline, CDR1 is MGHRA and CDR2 is YSYEKL. J was trimmed by 0 bases and V by 4 bases; bases with no gene match: 12. The CDR3 consists of 18 residues.

The chain recombines TRBV6-7 with TRBJ1-5, with D possibly being TRBD1 (5 bases). TRBV6-7 qualifies as an ORF whose function is uncertain. Deletions cut 2 bases from V and 3 bases from J, with 8 bases between. There are 14 residues in the CDR3. The CDR3 DNA reads as TGTGCCAGCAGTTACAGACAGATCAATCAGCCCCAGCATTTT. Amino acid sequence: CASSYRQINQPQHF.

The gene calls are TRBV5-1 and TRBJ2-7; tentatively, D is TRBD2 (7 bases). The CDR3 length is 13 residues. Germline assignment: CDR1 SGHRS and CDR2 YFSETQ. V dropped 3 bases and J dropped 6 bases, with 13 bases sitting between them. CDR3 in amino acids: CASSSGGGGEQYF. CDR3 nucleotides: TGCGCCAGCAGCTCCGGCGGGGGCGGCGAGCAGTACTTC.

This rearrangement joins TRBV9 to TRBJ1-6; D gene unclear. CDR1 is SGDLS, CDR2 YYNGEE, per germline. Trimming removed 3 bases from V and 2 bases from J, with 15 bases in between. This CDR3 contains 17 residues. The CDR3 protein is CASSADSLGPYNSPLHF. CDR3 coding DNA: TGTGCCAGCAGCGCAGACTCTCTCGGCCCCTATAATTCACCCCTCCACTTT.

The CDR3 DNA follows: TGTGCCAGCAGTTACCCCCTCGGGGTGGGGCAGTTCTTC. It specifies CASSYPLGVGQFF. The chain is built from TRBV6-2 or TRBV6-3 and TRBJ2-1; tentatively, D is TRBD2 (5 bases). Germline CDR1 reads MNHEY; CDR2 reads SVGEGT. Trimming shortened V by 2 bases and J by 12 bases, and 14 bases separated the two germline ends. The CDR3 covers 13 residues.

The chain carries TRBV6-5 and TRBJ1-1; 7 bases map to TRBD1. The CDR3 is made up of 12 amino acids. V lost 4 bases and J lost 6; bases outside the gene matches: 2. Germline values: CDR1 MNHEY, CDR2 SVGAGI. CDR3 protein: CASSWTGAEAFF. CDR3 nucleotides: TGTGCCAGCAGTTGGACAGGCGCTGAAGCTTTCTTT.

The V call is TRBV7-2, the J call TRBJ2-7; the D is unclear. The V gene lost 5 bases and the J gene lost 2 bases, with 13 bases spanning the gap. This CDR3 region has 14 residues. The germline gives CDR1 SGHTA, CDR2 FQGNSA. CDR3 sequence: CASSPRSSTYEQYF. The DNA of the CDR3 is TGTGCCAGCAGCCCGCGGAGCAGTACCTACGAGCAGTACTTC. Using reference TRBV7-2 and TRBJ2-7 for the parts outside the CDR3, the full variable domain is GAGVSQSPSNKVTEKGKDVELRCDPISGHTALYWYRQSLGQGLEFLIYFQGNSAPDKSGLPSDRFSAERTGGSVSTLTIQRTQQEDSAVYLCASSPRSSTYEQYFGPGTRLTVT.

This chain links TRBV5-1 with TRBJ1-3; TRBD1 might be the D (6 bases). The CDR3 is 15 residues long. Germline V gene data show CDR1 as SGHRS and CDR2 as YFSETQ. V was clipped by 4 bases and J by 1 base, with 12 bases between them. This chain's CDR3 is CASSTDQGSGNTIYF. CDR3 coding DNA: TGCGCCAGCAGCACCGACCAGGGGTCTGGAAACACCATATATTTT.

The gene calls are TRBV10-3 and TRBJ2-7; TRBD1 matches 10 bases. Trimming removed 5 bases from V and 4 bases from J; junction bases left unmatched: 11. The CDR3 runs to 16 residues. Germline V CDR1 and CDR2: ENHRY, SYGVKD. CDR3 protein: CAISIRDRGGPYEQYF. The CDR3 coding sequence is TGTGCCATCAGTATCCGGGACAGGGGAGGGCCGTACGAGCAGTACTTC.

This clone has just one count. The rearrangement uses TRBV29-1 and TRBJ2-2; perhaps TRBD2 as D (5 bases). The V end was cut by 4 bases, the J end by 2 bases, with 11 bases between. CDR1 SQVTM and CDR2 ANQGSEA come from the germline V gene. This CDR3 contains 14 residues. The DNA of the CDR3 is TGCAGCGTTGCCACCCGGGAAAACACCGGGGAGCTGTTTTTT. Amino acids: CSVATRENTGELFF.

The chain uses TRBV24-1 and TRBJ2-1, with 8 bases aligning to TRBD2. The CDR3 length is 15 residues. Germline CDR1 is KGHDR and CDR2 is SFDVKD. V lost 5 bases, J lost 4 bases, and 6 bases stayed unmatched. CDR3 DNA sequence: TGTGCCACCAGTGCAACTAGCGGAGCTTACAATGAGCAGTTCTTC. It encodes CATSATSGAYNEQFF.

The chain uses TRBV4-2 and TRBJ2-3; the D gene is possibly TRBD2 (6 bases). The CDR3 extends over 18 amino acids. The V and J ends lost 4 bases and 0 bases respectively, with 20 bases between them. Germline V gene sequence: CDR1 LGHNA, CDR2 YNFKEQ. The CDR3 bases are TGTGCCAGCAGCCTGGAAGAGCTTAGCGGAACAAGCACAGATACGCAGTATTTT. It specifies CASSLEELSGTSTDTQYF.

The chain has TRBV5-1 and TRBJ1-6; no firm D call. The CDR3 loop spans 14 amino acids. V was pared by 4 bases and J by 9 bases, with 14 bases between. The germline V gene has CDR1 SGHRS and CDR2 YFSETQ. The CDR3 is CASSPAGVSSPLHF. In nucleotides, the CDR3 is TGCGCCAGCAGCCCGGCGGGAGTCTCTTCACCCCTCCACTTT.

The V gene is TRBV24-1, the J gene TRBJ2-7, with TRBD1 as a possible D gene (6 bases). V shed 2 bases and J shed 5 bases, with 12 bases lying between them. Germline loops: CDR1 KGHDR, CDR2 SFDVKD. The length of the CDR3 is 14 residues. The CDR3 nucleotides are TGTGCCACCAGTGATTCACAGGGAGTTGACGAGCAGTACTTC. Its translation: CATSDSQGVDEQYF.

The V and J genes are TRBV19 and TRBJ2-1; possible D gene TRBD1, 5 bases. The CDR3 extends over 15 amino acids. V dropped 0 bases and J dropped 4 bases, with 10 bases sitting between them. Germline loops: CDR1 LNHDA, CDR2 SQIVND (reference sequence). CDR3 nucleotides: TGTGCCAGTAGTATAGAGCAGGGCAGGTACAATGAGCAGTTCTTC. It encodes CASSIEQGRYNEQFF. Full variable domain (outside the CDR3, taken from reference TRBV19 and TRBJ2-1): DGGITQSPKYLFRKEGQNVTLSCEQNLNHDAMYWYRQDPGQGLRLIYYSQIVNDFQKGDIAEGYSVSREKKESFPLTVTSAQKNPTAFYLCASSIEQGRYNEQFFGPGTRLTVL.

The chain joins TRBV5-6 to TRBJ2-7; 7 bases match TRBD1. Trimming took 3 bases from V and 0 from J; bases not matched to a gene: 12. Germline V gene data show CDR1 as SGHDT and CDR2 as YYEEEE. The CDR3 spans 17 residues. In nucleotides, the CDR3 is TGTGCCAGCAGCTCCCTCGTCGACAGGGCGAGCTCCTACGAGCAGTACTTC. It specifies CASSSLVDRASSYEQYF.

This clone showed up just once. This chain joins TRBV28 and TRBJ1-5, with TRBD1 matching over 8 bases. Unmatched junction bases numbered 12, after V lost 7 bases and J lost 7 bases. Per germline, CDR1 MDHEN and CDR2 SYDVKM. There are 15 residues in the CDR3. The CDR3 region is CASTPGQGASQPQHF. The CDR3 DNA reads TGTGCCAGCACGCCTGGGCAGGGGGCTTCACAGCCCCAGCATTTT.

The chain joins TRBV9 to TRBJ1-3, with 11 bases matching TRBD1. V was clipped by 3 bases and J by 4 bases; unmatched bases: 6. This CDR3 is 16 amino acids long. Germline V gene sequence: CDR1 SGDLS, CDR2 YYNGEE. CDR3 in DNA: TGTGCCAGCAGCGCTAGGGGACAGGGGGGAGGAAACACCATATATTTT. Translation gives CASSARGQGGGNTIYF.